The 23 T cell receptor beta chains in this list originate from one sample, sequenced in a study of CD8 T cells in ankylosing spondylitis. TCRdb ran MiXCR on the 5' RACE reads and lists one entry per CDR3 protein. The sample has 90,000 to 120,000 distinct CDR3 sequences, 24% seen once. The sequenced material came from synovial fluid, either unsorted or a sorted T cell fraction (not recorded which). The receptors were sampled from a male donor with ankylosing spondylitis.

This clonotype occurred many times. The chain employs TRBV5-1 and TRBJ1-2; 7 nucleotides align to TRBD1. The V gene's germline CDR1 is SGHRS and CDR2 YFSETQ. This CDR3 spans 14 amino acids. The trim removed 5 bases at V and 7 bases at J, leaving 11 bases unmatched. The CDR3 here is CASRSGTDPGGYTF. DNA of the CDR3: TGCGCCAGCAGAAGCGGGACAGATCCAGGTGGCTACACCTTC.

The CDR3 sequence: CPKLAGHEQYV. CDR3 DNA sequence: TGTCCTAAACTAGCGGGCCACGAGCAGTACGTC. This chain connects TRBV25-1 to TRBJ2-7, with TRBD2 identical over 9 bases. Germline V lookup: CDR1 MGHDK, CDR2 SYGVNS. There are 11 residues in the CDR3.

The rearrangement joins TRBV24-1 to TRBJ1-1; a possible D gene is TRBD1 (5 bases). The V end lost 4 bases, the J end lost 4 bases, and 9 bases lay between the germline ends. Germline values: CDR1 KGHDR, CDR2 SFDVKD. The CDR3 runs to 13 residues. The CDR3: CATSDPGGTEAFF. CDR3 in DNA: TGTGCCACCAGTGACCCGGGGGGCACTGAAGCTTTCTTT.

This clonotype occurred a few times. The chain combines TRBV29-1 with TRBJ2-3, with 8 bases aligning to TRBD1. Germline values: CDR1 SQVTM, CDR2 ANQGSEA. This CDR3 region has 15 residues. With 1 base clipped from V and 4 bases from J, the junction kept 7 bases outside the gene matches. The CDR3 here is CSVEVGQGFADTQYF. The CDR3 DNA reads as TGCAGCGTTGAAGTAGGACAGGGTTTCGCAGATACGCAGTATTTT.

The chain combines TRBV29-1 with TRBJ2-7; D is unresolved. The CDR3 is 12 amino acids. Per germline, CDR1 SQVTM and CDR2 ANQGSEA. Trimming removed 4 bases from V and 1 base from J, with 8 bases in between. The CDR3 DNA follows: TGCAGCGTTGGCACGGTTTCCTACGAGCAGTACTTC. Protein product: CSVGTVSYEQYF.

This rearrangement joins TRBV2 to TRBJ1-2, with 9 bases lining up with TRBD1. After removal of 6 bases from V and 2 bases from J, the junction contained 7 bases not matched to a gene. Germline lookup yields CDR1 SNHLY and CDR2 FYNNEI. This CDR3 spans 15 amino acids. CDR3 DNA sequence: TGTGCCAGCAGCCTGGACAGGGGTTTGAACTATGGCTACACCTTC. This encodes CASSLDRGLNYGYTF.

The rearrangement links TRBV20-1 to TRBJ1-6; 7 positions match TRBD1. Germline assignment: CDR1 DFQATT and CDR2 SNEGSKA (reference sequence). Losses at the gene ends were 5 bases for V and 1 base for J; bases not matched to a gene: 8. The CDR3 is made up of 16 amino acids. The CDR3 coding sequence is TGCAGTGCTGTTGACAGGGCACTTTCCTATAATTCACCCCTCCACTTT. As protein: CSAVDRALSYNSPLHF.

This clonotype was observed at least ten times. This rearrangement joins TRBV24-1 to TRBJ2-3, with 10 nucleotides matching TRBD1. V shed 3 bases and J 3 bases; nucleotides not matched to a gene: 5. Germline values: CDR1 KGHDR, CDR2 SFDVKD. The CDR3 runs to 16 residues. CDR3 coding DNA: TGTGCCACCAGTGATCCCGGACAGGGGGGGACAGATACGCAGTATTTT. It yields the protein CATSDPGQGGTDTQYF.

In its sample, this clonotype was seen many times. The J gene is TRBJ2-2, the V gene TRBV29-1; D gene unclear. Trimming pared 4 bases from V and 6 bases from J, leaving 12 bases between. The germline V gene has CDR1 SQVTM and CDR2 ANQGSEA. The CDR3 covers 13 residues. The CDR3 is CSVAPYGPGELFF. The CDR3, as DNA: TGCAGCGTTGCCCCCTATGGGCCCGGGGAGCTGTTTTTT.

This clonotype was recorded a few times. Here the CDR3 DNA reads TGTGCCAGCAGCCAATCGATTAAGGAATATGGCTACACCTTC. Translation gives CASSQSIKEYGYTF. The rearrangement joins TRBV16 to TRBJ1-2; D not resolved. There are 14 residues in the CDR3. Trimming cost V 0 bases and J 5 bases, with 10 bases left between them. Germline CDR1 reads KGHSY; CDR2 reads FQNENV.

The chain couples TRBV5-1 to TRBJ2-5, with TRBD1 matching over 7 bases. This CDR3 has 15 amino acids. Trimming cost V 1 base and J 1 base; bases outside gene matches: 4. Germline V lookup: CDR1 SGHRS, CDR2 YFSETQ. This chain's CDR3 is CASSLTPGGQETQYF. The DNA of the CDR3 is TGCGCCAGCAGCTTGACTCCAGGGGGCCAAGAGACCCAGTACTTC.

This clonotype showed up just a few times. The rearrangement joins TRBV20-1 to TRBJ1-2; 9 positions agree with TRBD1. The CDR3 loop spans 13 amino acids. The V and J ends lost 5 bases and 3 bases, in that order; junction bases with no gene match: 4. Germline-derived CDR1 and CDR2 are DFQATT and SNEGSKA (reference sequence). CDR3 sequence reads: CSADRGGYYGYTF. The CDR3 region has the DNA TGCAGTGCTGACAGGGGGGGGTACTATGGCTACACCTTC.

This clonotype is judged medium-sized (0.01 to 0.1%). V gene TRBV7-9 combines with J gene TRBJ2-1; D uncertain. This CDR3 is 14 amino acids long. V was trimmed by 1 base and J by 6 bases, leaving 10 bases between them. Germline V gives CDR1 SEHNR, CDR2 FQNEAQ (reference sequence). The chain's CDR3 is CASSLGLSFNEQFF. CDR3 DNA: TGTGCCAGCAGCTTAGGTCTTAGTTTCAATGAGCAGTTCTTC.

The chain joins TRBV7-2 to TRBJ1-4; D gene ambiguous. Between the trimmed V and J ends, which lost 5 bases and 6 bases, there was a span of 13 bases. The CDR3 totals 14 residues. Germline CDR1 SGHTA, CDR2 FQGNSA. DNA for the CDR3: TGTGCCAGCAGCCAAGATAGCGGGGATGAAAAACTGTTTTTT. It translates to CASSQDSGDEKLFF.

The gene calls are TRBV5-1 and TRBJ1-2; 9 bases agree with TRBD1. V dropped 1 base and J dropped 1; count of bases not matched to a gene: 14. This CDR3 comprises 19 residues. Germline loops: CDR1 SGHRS, CDR2 YFSETQ. CDR3 nucleotide sequence: TGCGCCAGCAGCTTGAGGATACCGGGACAGGGACCAGTTAACTATGGCTACACCTTC. As protein: CASSLRIPGQGPVNYGYTF.

At least ten counts were recorded for this clonotype. V is TRBV20-1 and J is TRBJ2-7; TRBD1 agrees at 10 bases. V shed 6 bases, J shed 3 bases, and the junction held 5 bases outside the gene matches. Looked up from germline, CDR1 is DFQATT and CDR2 is SNEGSKA (reference sequence). The CDR3 sequence is 13 residues long. The CDR3 loop reads CSAPGQGFYEQYF. The CDR3 DNA reads as TGCAGTGCCCCGGGACAGGGGTTCTACGAGCAGTACTTC.

This chain links TRBV20-1 with TRBJ2-1, with D tentatively TRBD2 (5 bases). This CDR3 comprises 15 residues. Trimming took 6 bases from V and 4 from J, leaving 19 bases between them. Germline V CDR1 and CDR2: DFQATT, SNEGSKA (reference sequence). The CDR3 protein is CSASTRVLGYNEQFF. The DNA for the CDR3 is TGCAGTGCCAGTACTAGGGTCCTAGGATACAATGAGCAGTTCTTC.

In DNA, the CDR3 is TGTTCCACCTCGACACAACTGGGGGAGACCCAGTACTTC. Amino acids: CSTSTQLGETQYF. The chain recombines TRBV25-1 with TRBJ2-5; no definite D call. Germline CDR1 and CDR2: MGHDK and SYGVNS. The CDR3 consists of 13 residues. The full variable domain, rest sourced from reference TRBV25-1 and TRBJ2-5, is EADIYQTPRYLVIGTGKKITLECSQTMGHDKMYWYQQDPGMELHLIHYSYGVNSTEKGDLSSESTVSRIRTEHFPLTLESARPSHTSQYLCSTSTQLGETQYFGPGTRLLVL.

This clonotype was counted a few times. CDR3 in amino acids: CASSIYSSGAAYEQYF. In nucleotides, the CDR3 is TGTGCCAGCAGCATTTACTCTAGCGGGGCAGCCTACGAGCAGTACTTC. The chain couples TRBV7-2 to TRBJ2-7, with 9 bases identical to TRBD2. Germline CDR1 is SGHTA and CDR2 is FQGNSA. With V trimmed by 5 bases and J by 2 bases, 10 bases remained unmatched. There are 16 residues in the CDR3.

This clonotype was recorded a few times. The rearrangement joins TRBV12-3 or TRBV12-4 to TRBJ2-5, with D possibly matching TRBD2 (6 bases). V was clipped by 8 bases and J by 5 bases, with 15 bases between them. The CDR3 has 13 residues. CDR3 sequence reads: CASRWGDAETQYF. CDR3 DNA: TGTGCCAGCCGATGGGGGGATGCGGAGACCCAGTACTTC.

This clonotype was found many times. The chain employs TRBV18 and TRBJ2-7, with a weak D call TRBD2 (6 bases). V was clipped by 2 bases and J by 6 bases, with 11 bases between them. The CDR3 consists of 13 residues. Germline CDR1 reads KGHSH; CDR2 reads LQKENI. CDR3 DNA sequence: TGTGCCAGCTCACCAATAGTGGGGGGCGAGCAGTACGTC. Encoded protein: CASSPIVGGEQYV.

This chain joins TRBV15 and TRBJ2-1, with a tentative D call TRBD1 (6 bases). V was clipped by 0 bases and J by 8 bases, with 14 bases between them. In germline, CDR1 is LNHNV, CDR2 YYDKDF (reference sequence). The CDR3 is 15 amino acids. Written as DNA, the CDR3 is TGTGCCACCAGCAGAGATGCGAGGGGGTCGGATGAGCAGTTCTTC. This gives the protein CATSRDARGSDEQFF. Based on the CDR3 plus reference TRBV15 and TRBJ2-1, the full variable domain is DAMVIQNPRYQVTQFGKPVTLSCSQTLNHNVMYWYQQKSSQAPKLLFHYYDKDFNNEADTPDNFQSRRPNTSFCFLDIRSPGLGDTAMYLCATSRDARGSDEQFFGPGTRLTVL.

The V gene is TRBV11-2, the J gene TRBJ2-3; D uncertain. The germline gives CDR1 SGHAT, CDR2 FQNNGV. Deletions cut 3 bases from V and 2 bases from J, with 6 bases between. This CDR3 region has 13 residues. For the CDR3, the DNA is TGTGCCAGCAGCTTTGAGAACACAGATACGCAGTATTTT. It specifies CASSFENTDTQYF.